What follows are 17 T cell receptor beta chains derived from one specimen sequenced in a study of regulatory T cells in long-lasting Graves disease. Assembly of TCR beta libraries relied on iRepertoire HTBI primers together with Arm-PCR of CDR3 regions. TCRdb reprocessed the multiplex PCR reads via MiXCR and lists one record per CDR3 protein. The sample has 200,000 to 250,000 distinct CDR3 sequences; around 20% are singletons. Time point reported: newly diagnosed GD, antithyroid drugs for less than 3 months. The TCR library was prepared using RNA isolated from PBMCs. The specimen was peripheral blood mononuclear cells (PBMCs), collected at new diagnosis, from a patient treated with antithyroid drugs. The receptors shown here come from a female donor with Graves disease.

This clonotype has ten or more counts. V usage is TRBV20-1 and J usage is TRBJ1-1; possibly TRBD1 for D (6 bases). V lost 1 base to trimming and J lost 6 bases, with 15 bases between them. Germline V gene data show CDR1 as DFQATT and CDR2 as SNEGSKA (reference sequence). CDR3 length: 14 amino acids. CDR3 amino acids: CSARGSRGVPEAFF. CDR3 coding DNA: TGCAGTGCTAGAGGGTCCAGGGGTGTCCCTGAAGCTTTCTTT.

This clonotype was observed a handful of times. V gene TRBV6-1 combines with J gene TRBJ1-5; 8 bases agree with TRBD1. V dropped 7 bases and J dropped 5; count of bases not matched to a gene: 7. CDR1 and CDR2 from the germline V gene are MNHNS and SASEGT. CDR3 length equals 14 residues. The CDR3 sequence is CASTTGTGYQPQHF. The DNA for the CDR3 is TGTGCCAGCACCACGGGGACAGGCTATCAGCCCCAGCATTTT.

The V and J genes are TRBV10-3 and TRBJ1-1; no reliable D call. Germline CDR1 ENHRY, CDR2 SYGVKD. Trimming removed 5 bases at V and 5 bases at J, with 15 bases between. The CDR3 length is 14 residues. CDR3 coding DNA: TGTGCCATCAGTTACTCGAACGTTGAAACTGAAGCTTTCTTT. It translates to CAISYSNVETEAFF.

This clonotype showed up many times. The chain couples TRBV10-3 to TRBJ2-1, with TRBD2 as a possible D gene (7 bases). Germline-derived CDR1 and CDR2 are ENHRY and SYGVKD. The length of the CDR3 is 15 residues. Trimming removed 0 bases at V and 11 bases at J, with 17 bases between. The CDR3 coding sequence is TGTGCCATCAGTGAGTCCTGGGCGGGAGACAGGAAGCAGTTCTTC. It yields the protein CAISESWAGDRKQFF.

This clonotype was counted many times. This rearrangement joins TRBV7-2 to TRBJ2-2; 7 bases match TRBD1. Germline lookup yields CDR1 SGHTA and CDR2 FQGNSA. The CDR3 spans 15 residues. The V gene end was trimmed by 4 bases and the J gene end by 4 bases; junction bases not matched to a gene: 6. The CDR3 loop is CASSSRTGPTGELFF. The CDR3 nucleotides are TGTGCCAGCAGCTCCCGGACAGGACCCACCGGGGAGCTGTTTTTT.

This clonotype has ten or more counts. This sequence joins TRBV5-1 and TRBJ2-7; TRBD1 agrees at 10 bases. Losses at the gene ends were 0 bases for V and 4 bases for J; bases not matched to a gene: 4. The CDR3 spans 15 residues. Per germline, CDR1 SGHRS and CDR2 YFSETQ. The CDR3 DNA follows: TGCGCCAGCAGCTTGGACCGGGACAGGGGTTACGAGCAGTACTTC. Translation gives CASSLDRDRGYEQYF. The whole variable domain, filled in from reference TRBV5-1 and TRBJ2-7, reads KAGVTQTPRYLIKTRGQQVTLSCSPISGHRSVSWYQQTPGQGLQFLFEYFSETQRNKGNFPGRFSGRQFSNSRSEMNVSTLELGDSALYLCASSLDRDRGYEQYFGPGTRLTVT.

Ten or more counts support this clonotype. The J gene is TRBJ1-1, the V gene TRBV5-5; 7 bases align to TRBD1. J gave up 4 bases and V 1 base, and 4 bases lay outside the gene matches. Per the germline V gene, CDR1 is SGHKS and CDR2 is YYEKEE (reference sequence). CDR3 length equals 14 residues. Written as DNA, the CDR3 is TGTGCCAGCAGCTTGACAGGGGTGAGCACTGAAGCTTTCTTT. Protein: CASSLTGVSTEAFF. Supplemented by reference TRBV5-5 and TRBJ1-1, the full variable domain reads DAGVTQSPTHLIKTRGQQVTLRCSPISGHKSVSWYQQVLGQGPQFIFQYYEKEERGRGNFPDRFSARQFPNYSSELNVNALLLGDSALYLCASSLTGVSTEAFFGQGTRLTVV.

The gene calls are TRBV2 and TRBJ2-1; TRBD2 is a possible D gene (5 bases). V was pared by 5 bases and J by 10 bases, with 24 bases between. From germline, CDR1 is SNHLY and CDR2 FYNNEI. The CDR3 covers 16 residues. The CDR3 is CASSRQSERVAGEQFF. CDR3 in DNA: TGTGCCAGCAGTAGACAAAGCGAGAGGGTAGCCGGAGAGCAGTTCTTC.

Ten or more counts support this clonotype. This chain links TRBV11-2 with TRBJ2-7, with 7 bases lining up with TRBD1. V shed 5 bases and J 6 bases; nucleotides not matched to a gene: 4. Per the germline V gene, CDR1 is SGHAT and CDR2 is FQNNGV. The length of the CDR3 is 12 residues. The CDR3 loop is CASSPDRAEQYF. The CDR3 DNA follows: TGTGCCAGCAGCCCCGACAGGGCCGAGCAGTACTTC.

The sample holds many counts of this clonotype. The genes are TRBV6-1 and TRBJ2-7; 9 positions agree with TRBD1. V lost 6 bases to trimming and J lost 0 bases; unmatched junction nucleotides: 6. This CDR3 spans 15 amino acids. Germline loops: CDR1 MNHNS, CDR2 SASEGT. CDR3 in DNA: TGTGCCAGCAGATATAAGGGACAGGGCTCCTACGAGCAGTACTTC. As protein: CASRYKGQGSYEQYF.

This clonotype appeared many times. This chain uses TRBV7-3 with TRBJ2-3, with 8 bases fitting TRBD1. V shed 2 bases and J 1 base; nucleotides not matched to a gene: 2. Per germline, CDR1 SGHTA and CDR2 FQGTGA. This CDR3 region has 15 residues. The CDR3 DNA reads as TGTGCCAGCAGCTTATTGACAGGGGGCACAGATACGCAGTATTTT. Translating gives CASSLLTGGTDTQYF. Based on the CDR3 plus reference TRBV7-3 and TRBJ2-3, the full variable domain is GAGVSQTPSNKVTEKGKYVELRCDPISGHTALYWYRQSLGQGPEFLIYFQGTGAADDSGLPNDRFFAVRPEGSVSTLKIQRTERGDSAVYLCASSLLTGGTDTQYFGPGTRLTVL.

There are many counts of this clonotype. CDR3 DNA: TGTGCCAGCACCAAAATTCTGTTAGGACTAGCGGGGGAGAACACCGGGGAGCTGTTTTTT. It encodes CASTKILLGLAGENTGELFF. The chain recombines TRBV7-2 with TRBJ2-2; 13 bases line up with TRBD2. V was pared by 7 bases and J by 1 base, with 15 bases of the junction left unmatched. The V gene's germline CDR1 is SGHTA and CDR2 FQGNSA. The length of the CDR3 is 20 residues.

This clonotype was counted between two and nine times. Possible read error: a much larger clone is one base away. This chain uses TRBV7-8 with TRBJ1-1; TRBD1 is a possible D gene (6 bases). This CDR3 contains 17 residues. V lost 5 bases and J 0 bases, leaving 19 bases between the germline ends. Germline assignment: CDR1 SGHVS and CDR2 FQNEAQ. As DNA, the CDR3 is TGTGCCAGCAGCCTTGGGACCCCTAGGGGGATGAACACTGAAGCTTTCTTT. Translated, it gives CASSLGTPRGMNTEAFF.

Of note for this clonotype: A much larger clone differs from this one at a single base, so this may be a read error. The V gene is TRBV7-3, the J gene TRBJ1-4, with 8 bases that match TRBD1. This CDR3 is 14 amino acids long. Per germline, CDR1 SGHTA and CDR2 FQGTGA. CDR3 sequence (DNA): TGTGCCAGCAGCTCGCAGGGGGCGAGTGAAAAACTGGTTTTT. Translated: CASSSQGASEKLVF.

About this clonotype: The likely explanation is a read error, given a far larger clone one base away. The genes are TRBV10-3 and TRBJ2-7; 9 nucleotides line up with TRBD2. The CDR3 sequence is 14 residues long. Per germline, CDR1 ENHRY and CDR2 SYGVKD. After removal of 3 bases from V and 5 bases from J, the junction contained 5 bases not matched to a gene. This CDR3 reads CAISDLAGWDEQYF. The DNA for the CDR3 is TGTGCCATCAGTGATCTAGCGGGATGGGACGAGCAGTACTTC.

This clonotype has only one observation. A far larger clone is just one base off, so this is likely a read error. The rearrangement joins TRBV2 to TRBJ2-1; TRBD1 matches 11 bases. In germline, CDR1 is SNHLY, CDR2 FYNNEI. The junction had 8 bases not matched to a gene; V was cut back by 6 bases and J by 7 bases. The CDR3 length is 15 residues. CDR3: CASSRRDRGMNEQFF. As DNA, the CDR3 is TGTGCCAGCAGCCGCCGGGACAGGGGGATGAATGAGCAGTTCTTC.

V usage is TRBV2 and J usage is TRBJ1-2, with D unresolved. This CDR3 has 11 residues. Trimming removed 4 bases at V and 4 bases at J, with 4 bases between. The germline V gene encodes CDR1 SNHLY and CDR2 FYNNEI. The CDR3 DNA reads TGTGCCAGCAGTGTTCGCTATGGCTACACCTTC. Translated, it gives CASSVRYGYTF.